This TCR beta chain was recovered during a study of blood T cell repertoires in COVID-19. The CDR3 length is 21 residues. Assay: immunoSEQ multiplex PCR; the TCRdb copy retains only in-frame clones and omits some. The profile shows about 280,000 clones, around 90% of them singletons. The sequenced material came from PBMCs or T cells enriched from blood (not recorded which). The clonotype comes from a young woman with acute COVID-19. This rearrangement joins TRBV21-1 to TRBJ2-5; the D call TRBD1 from the table was never checked on the DNA. TRBV21-1 is recorded as a pseudogene. The chain's CDR3 is CASGLNPYPGTDPLCQETQYF. The DNA of the CDR3 is TGTGCCAGCGGCCTAAACCCCTACCCCGGGACAGACCCCCTTTGCCAAGAGACCCAGTACTTC.